This passage covers 26 T cell receptor beta chains from one sample sequenced in a study of shared clonotypes between healthy human individuals. Sequenced by immunoSEQ multiplex PCR; TCRdb stores in-frame clones only, minus some. Among around 1.1 million clones, approximately 77% were seen once, and the ten largest hold 0.85% to 1%. Sequenced sample: memory CD4+ T cells from PBMCs. Subset meaning: CD45RA-negative fraction. These receptor sequences come from a man between 18 and 29 years old in good health. Some clones in this sample may be carry-over from other donors' samples.

This chain uses TRBV18 with TRBJ1-5, with no clear D. CDR3 length: 14 amino acids. The germline V and J ends were trimmed by 6 bases and 4 bases, with 13 bases remaining between them. Germline V gene sequence: CDR1 KGHSH, CDR2 LQKENI. In DNA form, the CDR3 reads TGTGCCAGCTCTCGCCGGGAAGTTAATCAGCCCCAGCATTTT. It translates to CASSRREVNQPQHF.

The chain employs TRBV5-8 and TRBJ1-4; perhaps TRBD1 as D (5 bases). V lost 4 bases, J lost 1 base, and 11 bases lay in between. The CDR3 extends over 15 amino acids. Per the germline V gene, CDR1 is SGHTS and CDR2 is YDEGEE. The CDR3 spells CASSPRQRTNEKLFF. CDR3 coding DNA: TGTGCCAGCAGCCCCCGACAGCGAACTAATGAAAAACTGTTTTTT.

V is TRBV4-2 and J is TRBJ2-3; D gene unclear. The V end lost 0 bases, the J end lost 4 bases, and 8 bases lay between the germline ends. Germline-derived CDR1 and CDR2 are LGHNA and YNFKEQ. The CDR3 extends over 14 amino acids. DNA of the CDR3: TGTGCCAGCAGCCAAGATCTCAGGCCAGATACGCAGTATTTT. Translating gives CASSQDLRPDTQYF.

On this clone: The same CDR3 also results from other DNA sequences found in this sample. CDR3 DNA sequence: TGTGCCAGCAGCCCCCAGGGTTACGAGCAGTACTTC. Protein sequence: CASSPQGYEQYF. V and J are TRBV14 and TRBJ2-7; the D gene is possibly TRBD1 (5 bases). This CDR3 has 12 residues. V lost 4 bases and J lost 4, with 8 bases in between. CDR1 is SGHDN and CDR2 is FVKESK in the germline V gene.

The chain has TRBV2 and TRBJ2-2, with a weak D call TRBD1 (5 bases). CDR3 length: 12 residues. Germline assignment: CDR1 SNHLY and CDR2 FYNNEI. Trimming pared 8 bases from V and 6 bases from J, leaving 10 bases between. The CDR3 nucleotides read TGTGCCAGCTGGAAGGGGCCCGGGGAGCTGTTTTTT. This gives the protein CASWKGPGELFF.

This chain joins TRBV30 and TRBJ2-1; 8 bases are shared with TRBD2. Germline CDR1 reads GTSNPN; CDR2 reads SVGIG (reference sequence). V was clipped by 8 bases and J by 10 bases; unmatched bases: 13. The CDR3 runs to 13 residues. The CDR3 spells CAPKRERSKEQFF. The CDR3 bases are TGTGCCCCCAAGCGGGAGCGGTCCAAAGAGCAGTTCTTC. The entire variable domain, with the rest obtained from reference TRBV30 and TRBJ2-1, is as follows: SQTIHQWPATLVQPVGSPLSLECTVEGTSNPNLYWYRQAAGRGLQLLFYSVGIGQISSEVPQNLSASRPQDRQFILSSKKLLLSDSGFYLCAPKRERSKEQFFGPGTRLTVL.

This chain uses TRBV5-6 with TRBJ2-3; D may be TRBD2 (6 bases). CDR1 and CDR2 (germline): SGHDT, YYEEEE. The CDR3 sequence is 16 residues long. The ends were cut back, 2 bases at V and 7 bases at J, with 20 bases in the middle. DNA for the CDR3: TGTGCCAGCAGCTTTACGAACCAGGGAGGTGGAAATACGCAGTATTTT. Protein: CASSFTNQGGGNTQYF.

This clone showed up just a few times. This chain uses TRBV10-3 with TRBJ2-7; D is uncertain. V dropped 1 base and J dropped 5 bases, with 3 bases sitting between them. Germline V gives CDR1 ENHRY, CDR2 SYGVKD. This CDR3 contains 11 residues. The CDR3 loop reads CAISELDEQYF. CDR3 in DNA: TGTGCCATCAGTGAGTTGGACGAGCAGTACTTC.

The chain combines TRBV28 with TRBJ1-3; maybe TRBD1 (6 bases). V lost 3 bases, J lost 4 bases, and 16 bases lay in between. The CDR3 totals 16 residues. Per germline, CDR1 MDHEN and CDR2 SYDVKM. The CDR3 DNA sequence: TGTGCCAGCAGTTTGGCGGGGGCTGCGGGGGGAAACACCATATATTTT. It specifies CASSLAGAAGGNTIYF. The full variable domain, completed using reference TRBV28 and TRBJ1-3, is DVKVTQSSRYLVKRTGEKVFLECVQDMDHENMFWYRQDPGLGLRLIYFSYDVKMKEKGDIPEGYSVSREKKERFSLILESASTNQTSMYLCASSLAGAAGGNTIYFGEGSWLTVV.

The V gene is TRBV28, the J gene TRBJ1-1, with unresolved D. V lost 5 bases and J 3 bases, leaving 10 bases between the germline ends. The CDR3 loop spans 13 amino acids. Germline V gives CDR1 MDHEN, CDR2 SYDVKM. CDR3 sequence (DNA): TGTGCCAGCAGTCCAGACCGGTACACTGAAGCTTTCTTT. The encoded protein is CASSPDRYTEAFF.

The J gene is TRBJ1-3, the V gene TRBV30; TRBD1 matches 8 bases. The V gene's germline CDR1 is GTSNPN and CDR2 SVGIG (reference sequence). The CDR3 is 16 residues long. The ends lost 3 bases at V and 1 base at J; junction bases unmatched: 8. The CDR3 DNA is TGTGCCTGGAGCTTGGACAGGGTAAAATCTGGAAACACCATATATTTT. This encodes CAWSLDRVKSGNTIYF.

The chain carries TRBV14 and TRBJ2-5; TRBD2 matches 11 bases. The CDR3 is 17 amino acids. Trimming cost V 1 base and J 1 base; bases outside gene matches: 5. Germline CDR1 SGHDN, CDR2 FVKESK. The CDR3 nucleotides read TGTGCCAGCAGCCAAGGCCACGGACTAGCGGGCCAAGAGACCCAGTACTTC. Translating gives CASSQGHGLAGQETQYF.

The V gene is TRBV28, the J gene TRBJ2-1, with D maybe TRBD1 (5 bases). This CDR3 comprises 14 residues. V dropped 7 bases and J dropped 7 bases, with 17 bases sitting between them. Germline CDR1 and CDR2: MDHEN and SYDVKM. The chain's CDR3 is CASIGDRIKNEQFF. The DNA of the CDR3 is TGTGCCAGCATCGGTGACAGAATAAAAAATGAGCAGTTCTTC.

This clone turned up a few times. The chain combines TRBV7-3 with TRBJ2-5, with D perhaps given as TRBD1 or TRBD2 (6 bases each). The CDR3 is 16 amino acids. Trimming removed 1 base at V and 7 bases at J, with 19 bases between. Germline loops: CDR1 SGHTA, CDR2 FQGTGA. CDR3 DNA sequence: TGTGCCAGCAGCTTAATGGGGACACCCGGGGGTGGGACCCAGTACTTC. Its translation: CASSLMGTPGGGTQYF.

The chain couples TRBV7-3 to TRBJ1-2; D perhaps matches TRBD1 (5 bases). Germline V gene data show CDR1 as SGHTA and CDR2 as FQGTGA. CDR3 size: 15 residues. Trimming took 5 bases from V and 7 from J, leaving 20 bases between them. CDR3 bases: TGTGCCAGCAGCCGACTCGCCGGCAGGGAGGGTGGCTACACCTTC. Its protein product is CASSRLAGREGGYTF. The whole variable domain, filled in from reference TRBV7-3 and TRBJ1-2, reads GAGVSQTPSNKVTEKGKYVELRCDPISGHTALYWYRQSLGQGPEFLIYFQGTGAADDSGLPNDRFFAVRPEGSVSTLKIQRTERGDSAVYLCASSRLAGREGGYTFGSGTRLTVV.

The rearrangement links TRBV18 to TRBJ1-5; D is perhaps TRBD1 (6 bases). This CDR3 comprises 15 residues. Germline loops: CDR1 KGHSH, CDR2 LQKENI. With 2 bases removed from V and 5 bases from J, the gap between germline ends came to 13 bases. The CDR3 DNA is TGTGCCAGCTCACCAAACGGGGGCTCGGATCAGCCCCAGCATTTT. The encoded protein is CASSPNGGSDQPQHF. Full variable domain (missing parts from reference TRBV18 and TRBJ1-5): NAGVMQNPRHLVRRRGQEARLRCSPMKGHSHVYWYRQLPEEGLKFMVYLQKENIIDESGMPKERFSAEFPKEGPSILRIQQVVRGDSAAYFCASSPNGGSDQPQHFGDGTRLSIL.

This clone has at least ten counts. The sample contains more than one DNA sequence encoding this CDR3. The CDR3 protein is CASSAAQGSGYTF. CDR3 nucleotide sequence: TGTGCCAGCAGCGCAGCGCAAGGAAGTGGCTACACCTTC. The chain uses TRBV7-9 and TRBJ1-2; D is ambiguous. Trimming took 5 bases from V and 7 from J, leaving 14 bases between them. This CDR3 has 13 residues. Germline-derived CDR1 and CDR2 are SEHNR and FQNEAQ (reference sequence).

The chain couples TRBV6-1 to TRBJ2-2, with 8 positions matching TRBD2. Germline V gene lookup returns CDR1 MNHNS and CDR2 SASEGT. The CDR3 totals 14 residues. The ends lost 8 bases at V and 6 bases at J; junction bases unmatched: 8. This chain's CDR3 is CASRPRGEAGELFF. CDR3 DNA: TGTGCCAGCCGTCCGCGGGGGGAGGCCGGGGAGCTGTTTTTT.

V and J are TRBV7-9 and TRBJ1-5, with TRBD1 as a possible D gene (5 bases). The CDR3 is 14 residues long. CDR1 SEHNR and CDR2 FQNEAQ come from the germline V gene (reference sequence). Trimming removed 5 bases at V and 5 bases at J, with 13 bases between. The CDR3 DNA follows: TGTGCCAGCAGCGCCGGGGGTGCCCATCAGCCCCAGCATTTT. It specifies CASSAGGAHQPQHF. The whole variable domain, filled in from reference TRBV7-9 and TRBJ1-5, reads DTGVSQNPRHKITKRGQNVTFRCDPISEHNRLYWYRQTLGQGPEFLTYFQNEAQLEKSRLLSDRFSAERPKGSFSTLEIQRTEQGDSAMYLCASSAGGAHQPQHFGDGTRLSIL.

The rearrangement links TRBV9 to TRBJ2-5; D gene ambiguous. CDR1 SGDLS and CDR2 YYNGEE come from the germline V gene. CDR3 length equals 16 residues. Trimming removed 0 bases at V and 1 base at J, with 13 bases between. The CDR3 sequence: CASSVATGRTQETQYF. Written as DNA, the CDR3 is TGTGCCAGCAGCGTAGCTACCGGACGGACCCAAGAGACCCAGTACTTC.

This chain links TRBV6-1 with TRBJ2-7; weak D call: TRBD2 (5 bases). V was cut by 5 bases and J by 0 bases, with 14 bases left in between. Germline V lookup: CDR1 MNHNS, CDR2 SASEGT. This CDR3 spans 15 amino acids. CDR3 nucleotide sequence: TGTGCCAGCAGTCCCCAGGCACTAGTCTCCTACGAGCAGTACTTC. Encoded protein: CASSPQALVSYEQYF.

This clone appeared a single time. The identical CDR3 is also encoded by other nucleotide sequences in the sample. The genes are TRBV29-1 and TRBJ2-3, with a possible D match to TRBD2 (5 bases). Trimming removed 3 bases at V and 1 base at J, with 8 bases between. Germline CDR1 is SQVTM and CDR2 is ANQGSEA. The CDR3 length is 13 residues. The CDR3 protein is CSVDRRGTDTQYF. The CDR3 bases are TGCAGCGTTGACCGGCGGGGCACAGATACGCAGTATTTT.

This chain links TRBV28 with TRBJ1-5; a weak D match, TRBD1 (6 bases). V was clipped by 4 bases and J by 4 bases, with 17 bases between them. Germline V gene data show CDR1 as MDHEN and CDR2 as SYDVKM. The CDR3 contains 16 residues. CDR3 in DNA: TGTGCCAGCAGTTCCCCGCGGAGGGGGACGAATCAGCCCCAGCATTTT. Encoded protein: CASSSPRRGTNQPQHF. The full variable domain, its missing parts supplied by reference TRBV28 and TRBJ1-5, is DVKVTQSSRYLVKRTGEKVFLECVQDMDHENMFWYRQDPGLGLRLIYFSYDVKMKEKGDIPEGYSVSREKKERFSLILESASTNQTSMYLCASSSPRRGTNQPQHFGDGTRLSIL.

V is TRBV10-3 and J is TRBJ1-1; D is perhaps TRBD1 (6 bases). This CDR3 region has 19 residues. The V end lost 0 bases, the J end lost 3 bases, and 23 bases lay between the germline ends. Germline CDR1 reads ENHRY; CDR2 reads SYGVKD. The CDR3 sequence: CAISESPGRGRKGDTEAFF. The CDR3 DNA reads as TGTGCCATCAGTGAGTCGCCCGGACGGGGGAGGAAGGGGGACACTGAAGCTTTCTTT.

This clone was recorded a few times. J is TRBJ1-5 and V is TRBV7-8; 7 bases match TRBD1. Germline V CDR1 and CDR2: SGHVS, FQNEAQ. The CDR3 length is 13 residues. Trimming cost V 5 bases and J 9 bases; bases outside gene matches: 7. CDR3 sequence reads: CASSQDRVRPQHF. In DNA, the CDR3 is TGTGCCAGCAGCCAAGACAGGGTGAGGCCCCAGCATTTT.

V and J are TRBV5-1 and TRBJ2-7; 11 bases map to TRBD2. After removal of 9 bases from V and 6 bases from J, the junction contained 14 bases not matched to a gene. Germline values: CDR1 SGHRS, CDR2 YFSETQ. There are 15 residues in the CDR3. Here the CDR3 DNA reads TGCGCCACCCGCGACTCACTAGCGGGAGATCGCGAGCAGTACTTC. Amino acid sequence: CATRDSLAGDREQYF.